The clone carrying this T cell receptor beta chain was counted at least ten times. Antigen unknown. The sample belongs to a study of T-cell reconstitution after alpha-beta-depleted transplantation in children. General study findings and limits: Recipient T cells and thymic progenitors that survived gave rise to the high TCRbeta diversity observed at day 60 in some patients. Alpha-beta T cells present about two months after transplant were reported to originate from several hundred expanded graft clones. T-cell counts and diversity at one year post-transplant came mainly from newly produced T cells.

Unique molecular identifiers were used in preparing the TCRbeta library. Each CDR3 protein gets one entry after TCRdb re-called the PCR reads with MiXCR. The data hold some 95,000 distinct CDR3 sequences, with 23% observed a single time. V was clipped by 0 bases and J by 4 bases, with 9 bases between them. The CDR3 is made up of 15 amino acids. Per the germline V gene, CDR1 is SGHTA and CDR2 is FQGNSA. The sequence came from a boy between 2 and 10 years old with acute lymphoblastic leukemia, due to receive a stem cell transplant. The sample was PBMCs, taken before TCRalphabeta/CD19-depleted stem cell transplant. This sequence joins TRBV7-2 and TRBJ2-2; a weak D match, TRBD2 (6 bases). The CDR3 sequence: CASSLARGSTGELFF. The CDR3 nucleotides are TGTGCCAGCAGCTTAGCTCGGGGGAGCACCGGGGAGCTGTTTTTT.